Following are 20 T cell receptor beta chains from one sample sequenced in a study of blood T cell repertoires in COVID-19. The data were produced by immunoSEQ multiplex PCR, yet TCRdb's version contains in-frame clones alone and is incomplete. The sample shows about 270,000 clones, approximately 90% of them seen only once. What was sequenced was PBMCs or T cells enriched from blood (not recorded which). The receptor set was obtained from a woman in her thirties or forties with acute COVID-19.

The chain combines TRBV5-1 with TRBJ2-1, with 9 nucleotides matching TRBD2. Germline V lookup: CDR1 SGHRS, CDR2 YFSETQ. The trim removed 3 bases at V and 5 bases at J, leaving 6 bases unmatched. This CDR3 is 15 amino acids long. CDR3: CASSYLAGRNNEQFF. The CDR3 DNA reads as TGCGCCAGCAGCTACCTAGCGGGGAGGAACAATGAGCAGTTCTTC.

V usage is TRBV18 and J usage is TRBJ1-1; 10 positions match TRBD1. The V gene's germline CDR1 is KGHSH and CDR2 LQKENI. The CDR3 contains 17 residues. Germline trimming cut 1 base from V and 8 bases from J; bases unmatched to any gene: 13. CDR3 in amino acids: CASSPQTGGIERVEAFF. CDR3 bases: TGTGCCAGCTCACCACAGACAGGGGGCATAGAACGAGTGGAAGCTTTCTTT.

The chain carries TRBV2 and TRBJ2-1, with 11 bases matching TRBD2. The length of the CDR3 is 14 residues. Germline V CDR1 and CDR2: SNHLY, FYNNEI. With 6 bases clipped from V and 11 bases from J, the junction kept 9 bases outside the gene matches. The CDR3 sequence: CASRATSGGGKQFF. In DNA, the CDR3 is TGTGCCAGCAGAGCTACTAGCGGGGGTGGTAAGCAGTTCTTC. Filled out from reference TRBV2 and TRBJ2-1, the complete variable domain reads EPEVTQTPSHQVTQMGQEVILRCVPISNHLYFYWYRQILGQKVEFLVSFYNNEISEKSEIFDDQFSVERPDGSNFTLKIRSTKLEDSAMYFCASRATSGGGKQFFGPGTRLTVL.

The chain has TRBV7-2 and TRBJ2-1, with 11 bases fitting TRBD2. CDR3 size: 16 residues. The junction had 6 bases not matched to a gene; V was cut back by 4 bases and J by 4 bases. The germline V gene encodes CDR1 SGHTA and CDR2 FQGNSA. As DNA, the CDR3 is TGTGCCAGCAGCTCGCTAGCGGGAGGCAATTACAATGAGCAGTTCTTC. This encodes CASSSLAGGNYNEQFF.

The chain links TRBV30 to TRBJ1-6; a possible D gene is TRBD1 (5 bases). Germline V gene sequence: CDR1 GTSNPN, CDR2 SVGIG (reference sequence). This CDR3 region has 12 residues. Trimming cost V 4 bases and J 7 bases, with 8 bases left between them. CDR3 DNA: TGTGCCTGGACAGGGTTGAATTCACCCCTCCACTTT. Translating it yields CAWTGLNSPLHF. The whole variable domain, filled in from reference TRBV30 and TRBJ1-6, reads SQTIHQWPATLVQPVGSPLSLECTVEGTSNPNLYWYRQAAGRGLQLLFYSVGIGQISSEVPQNLSASRPQDRQFILSSKKLLLSDSGFYLCAWTGLNSPLHFGNGTRLTVT.

This clone was observed once. This sequence joins TRBV5-1 and TRBJ1-6, with 7 positions matching TRBD1. V gave up 3 bases and J gave up 8 bases; unmatched junction bases: 8. The germline CDR1 and CDR2 sequences are SGHRS and YFSETQ. The CDR3 contains 15 residues. DNA of the CDR3: TGCGCCAGCAGCTCTGGGACAGCAAGCCATTCACCCCTCCACTTT. Translating gives CASSSGTASHSPLHF.

The V gene is TRBV7-9, the J gene TRBJ2-7; 8 nucleotides align to TRBD2. Losses at the gene ends were 2 bases for V and 0 bases for J; bases not matched to a gene: 3. The CDR3 spans 15 residues. Germline CDR1 SEHNR, CDR2 FQNEAQ (reference sequence). The CDR3 is CASSLSGLDSYEQYF. CDR3 sequence (DNA): TGTGCCAGCAGCTTATCGGGACTAGACTCCTACGAGCAGTACTTC.

The chain combines TRBV12-3 or TRBV12-4 with TRBJ2-1, with D unclear. There are 12 residues in the CDR3. V was trimmed by 5 bases and J by 8 bases, leaving 10 bases between them. CDR3 sequence reads: CASSTRRDEQFF. The CDR3 coding sequence is TGTGCCAGCAGTACTCGTCGGGATGAGCAGTTCTTC.

V and J are TRBV12-3 or TRBV12-4 and TRBJ1-1, with D uncertain. The CDR3 loop spans 13 amino acids. V was shortened by 4 bases and J by 1 base, with 7 bases between the two germline ends. The CDR3 loop is CASSWQENTEAFF. CDR3 bases: TGTGCCAGCAGTTGGCAGGAGAACACTGAAGCTTTCTTT.

The rearrangement links TRBV7-2 to TRBJ2-7; 14 nucleotides line up with TRBD2. Germline V gene data show CDR1 as SGHTA and CDR2 as FQGNSA. The CDR3 runs 18 residues. Unmatched junction bases numbered 6, after V lost 1 base and J lost 1 base. The CDR3 region has the DNA TGTGCCAGCAGCTTAGGCGGGGGGACTAGCGGGAGTTCCTACGAGCAGTACTTC. This sequence encodes CASSLGGGTSGSSYEQYF.

The rearrangement links TRBV12-3 or TRBV12-4 to TRBJ2-1, with D unresolved. This CDR3 is 13 amino acids long. V lost 7 bases, J lost 4 bases, and 11 bases lay in between. The CDR3 DNA reads as TGTGCCAGCACTTCTACGGGTTACAATGAGCAGTTCTTC. Translated, it gives CASTSTGYNEQFF.

The genes are TRBV4-1 and TRBJ1-1, with 9 positions matching TRBD1. CDR1 and CDR2 from the germline V gene are MGHRA and YSYEKL. There are 19 residues in the CDR3. Trimming took 3 bases from V and 2 from J; bases not matched to a gene: 16. CDR3 protein: CASSQVGGTGRIFNTEAFF. CDR3 nucleotides: TGCGCCAGCAGCCAGGTTGGCGGGACAGGGAGGATCTTTAACACTGAAGCTTTCTTT.

The V and J genes are TRBV5-1 and TRBJ2-7, with 7 nucleotides matching TRBD1. Germline V gene lookup returns CDR1 SGHRS and CDR2 YFSETQ. Trimming cost V 3 bases and J 7 bases; bases outside gene matches: 4. CDR3 length: 12 amino acids. The DNA for the CDR3 is TGCGCCAGCAGCTCGCAGGGGGTTGAGCAGTACTTC. Its translation: CASSSQGVEQYF.

The chain combines TRBV28 with TRBJ2-7; D is perhaps TRBD2 (6 bases). CDR3 length: 14 amino acids. CDR1 is MDHEN and CDR2 is SYDVKM in the germline V gene. V was clipped by 6 bases and J by 7 bases, with 19 bases between them. The CDR3 loop is CASSGTGGIREQYF. The CDR3 nucleotides read TGTGCCAGCAGCGGGACCGGCGGGATCCGAGAGCAGTACTTC.

This sequence joins TRBV11-3 and TRBJ1-1; no definite D call. Trimming removed 1 base at V and 8 bases at J, with 8 bases between. The length of the CDR3 is 12 residues. CDR1 is SGHNT, CDR2 YENEEA, per germline. Written as DNA, the CDR3 is TGTGCCAGCAGCTTAGTCTCACAGGAAGCTTTCTTT. This gives the protein CASSLVSQEAFF.

About this clone itself: This sample also contains other DNA sequences that code for the same CDR3. The chain carries TRBV24-1 and TRBJ2-3; TRBD2 agrees at 8 bases. The CDR3 runs 13 residues. J was trimmed by 0 bases and V by 9 bases; bases with no gene match: 1. CDR1 KGHDR and CDR2 SFDVKD come from the germline V gene. In DNA, the CDR3 is TGTGCCACCTCGGGGGGGAGCACAGATACGCAGTATTTT. This translates into CATSGGSTDTQYF.

The chain employs TRBV11-2 and TRBJ2-1; TRBD2 agrees at 8 bases. V shed 5 bases, J shed 1 base, and the junction held 4 bases outside the gene matches. This CDR3 is built from 15 residues. Germline CDR1 reads SGHAT; CDR2 reads FQNNGV. This chain's CDR3 is CASSPGLDSYNEQFF. DNA of the CDR3: TGTGCCAGCAGCCCGGGACTAGATTCCTACAATGAGCAGTTCTTC.

This clone was counted once. The rearrangement links TRBV5-1 to TRBJ1-1; D is unclear. Trimming cost V 5 bases and J 3 bases, with 14 bases left between them. The CDR3 has 14 residues. CDR1 and CDR2 (germline): SGHRS, YFSETQ. Written as DNA, the CDR3 is TGCGCCAGCAGTTCACGGTCCACGTACACTGAAGCTTTCTTT. Translated: CASSSRSTYTEAFF.

The V call is TRBV6-5, the J call TRBJ1-1, with TRBD1 matching 10 bases. CDR1 MNHEY and CDR2 SVGAGI come from the germline V gene. V lost 6 bases and J lost 11; bases outside the gene matches: 9. The CDR3 totals 13 residues. The CDR3 loop reads CASRRQGAVQAFF. CDR3 in DNA: TGTGCCAGCAGACGACAGGGGGCGGTCCAGGCTTTCTTT.

J is TRBJ2-7 and V is TRBV9; 8 bases are shared with TRBD2. Germline values: CDR1 SGDLS, CDR2 YYNGEE. The CDR3 runs to 15 residues. Trimming cost V 2 bases and J 3 bases; bases outside gene matches: 7. In DNA, the CDR3 is TGTGCCAGCAGCGTCGGAAGCGGGAGCCTCTACGAGCAGTACTTC. This gives the protein CASSVGSGSLYEQYF.